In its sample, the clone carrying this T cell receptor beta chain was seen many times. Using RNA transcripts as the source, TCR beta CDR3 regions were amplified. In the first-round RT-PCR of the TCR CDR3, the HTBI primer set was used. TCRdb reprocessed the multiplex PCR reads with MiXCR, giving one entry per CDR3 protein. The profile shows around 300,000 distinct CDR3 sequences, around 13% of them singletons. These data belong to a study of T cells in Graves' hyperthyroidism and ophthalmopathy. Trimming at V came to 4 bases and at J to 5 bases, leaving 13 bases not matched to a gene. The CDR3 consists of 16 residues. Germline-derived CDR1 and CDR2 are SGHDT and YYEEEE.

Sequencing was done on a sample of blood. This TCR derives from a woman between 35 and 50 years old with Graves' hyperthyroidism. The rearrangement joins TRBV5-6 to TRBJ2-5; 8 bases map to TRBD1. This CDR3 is CASSATGQVLLETQYF. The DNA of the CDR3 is TGTGCCAGCAGCGCCACGGGACAGGTACTTTTGGAGACCCAGTACTTC.